This T cell receptor (beta chain) was captured by sequencing in a study of shared clonotypes between healthy human individuals. Data came from immunoSEQ multiplex PCR; TCRdb stores just in-frame clones and leaves some out. The data contain more than 500,000 clones, roughly 95% of them singletons. Per the germline V gene, CDR1 is MNHNY and CDR2 is SVGAGI (reference sequence). Trimming removed 6 bases from V and 3 bases from J, with 18 bases in between. There are 16 residues in the CDR3. The TCR originated in a woman aged 30 to 39 in good health. The rearrangement uses TRBV6-6 and TRBJ1-5, with D possibly TRBD1 on 6 matching bases. The sample comprised naive CD4+ T cells sorted from blood. Sample subset: CD45RA+ positively selected. CDR3 in DNA: TGTGCCAGCAGCCACAGTGTTGACAGGCCCAATCAGCCCCAGCATTTT. It encodes CASSHSVDRPNQPQHF.